This note documents a single TCR beta chain sequence. Antigen unknown. These data are taken from a study of T cell responses to AZD1222 COVID-19 vaccine. Overall study context: Pooling of second doses given at about 4 or about 12 weeks was done.

Profiling relied on immunoSEQ multiplex PCR, and the TCRdb table lists in-frame clones only, not all of them. Of about 160,000 clones listed, about nine tenths are singletons. The junction had 8 bases not matched to a gene; V was cut back by 8 bases and J by 5 bases. The CDR3 consists of 15 residues. Germline values: CDR1 LNHNV, CDR2 YYDKDF (reference sequence). Findings of the study overall: With two AZD1222 doses given, Spike-specific TCR breadth and depth both rose. White British donors predominated, females outnumbered males, and clonal diversity was possibly underestimated.

The receptor's source is an adult in good health. Sequencing used peripheral blood, obtained on day 0 of AZD1222 vaccination. This chain links TRBV15 with TRBJ1-6; TRBD1 agrees at 8 bases. DNA for the CDR3: TGTGCCACCGCGACAGGGGAACCTCATAATTCACCCCTCCACTTT. Its translation: CATATGEPHNSPLHF.